This TCR beta chain was documented in a study of T cell repertoires in cytomegalovirus infection. CDR3 size: 15 residues. Trimming removed 1 base from V and 0 bases from J; junction bases left unmatched: 6. The germline CDR1 and CDR2 sequences are DFQATT and SNEGSKA (reference sequence). This clonotype has only a few counts. Its antigen is undetermined. Each CDR3 protein is one row after TCRdb ran MiXCR on the reads. This sample has a few hundred thousand distinct CDR3 sequences; under 35% occur once, and the top ten carry 20%. The specimen comprised cultured PBMCs, sampled from culture after CMV antigen stimulation. V usage is TRBV20-1 and J usage is TRBJ2-7; TRBD2 matches 7 bases. This TCR was recovered from a human donor in good health (CMV status not recorded). Some clones in this sample may be carry-over from other donors' samples. CDR3 sequence reads: CSARALADLSYEQYF. The CDR3, as DNA: TGCAGTGCTAGAGCCCTAGCGGATCTCTCCTACGAGCAGTACTTC.